A single sample gave rise to the 9 T cell receptor beta chains below, sequenced in a study of blood T cell repertoires in COVID-19. TCRdb's copy holds only in-frame clones and misses some; the assay was immunoSEQ multiplex PCR. The repertoire holds just over 50,000 clones, with approximately 86% as singletons. The sample taken for sequencing was peripheral blood. Receptor source: an elderly man with active COVID-19.

The chain uses TRBV7-2 and TRBJ2-7; TRBD2 matches at 9 bases. The CDR3 has 14 residues. In germline, CDR1 is SGHTA, CDR2 FQGNSA. The junction had 2 bases not matched to a gene; V was cut back by 1 base and J by 4 bases. CDR3: CASSLVAGEYEQYF. The CDR3 DNA reads as TGTGCCAGCAGCTTAGTAGCGGGAGAATACGAGCAGTACTTC.

The CDR3 region is CASSLQRESTGELFF. Here the CDR3 DNA reads TGTGCCAGCTCACTCCAGCGGGAGAGCACCGGGGAGCTGTTTTTT. The J gene is TRBJ2-2, the V gene TRBV18; 8 bases agree with TRBD2. The CDR3 has 15 residues. Germline-derived CDR1 and CDR2 are KGHSH and LQKENI. Unmatched junction bases numbered 5, after V lost 4 bases and J lost 4 bases. Filled out from reference TRBV18 and TRBJ2-2, the complete variable domain reads NAGVMQNPRHLVRRRGQEARLRCSPMKGHSHVYWYRQLPEEGLKFMVYLQKENIIDESGMPKERFSAEFPKEGPSILRIQQVVRGDSAAYFCASSLQRESTGELFFGEGSRLTVL.

The chain carries TRBV7-6 and TRBJ2-3, with a possible D match to TRBD1 (6 bases). The CDR3 covers 14 residues. The germline CDR1 and CDR2 sequences are SGHVS and FNYEAQ. Trimming shortened V by 5 bases and J by 5 bases, and 14 bases separated the two germline ends. CDR3 protein: CASSLRGREDTQYF. The CDR3 region has the DNA TGTGCCAGCAGCCTCAGGGGAAGGGAAGATACGCAGTATTTT.

The sample holds a few counts of this clone. The chain is built from TRBV30 and TRBJ2-7; 9 bases align to TRBD1. The CDR3 spans 13 residues. Unmatched junction bases numbered 3, after V lost 5 bases and J lost 1 base. CDR1 is GTSNPN, CDR2 SVGIG, per germline (reference sequence). CDR3 nucleotide sequence: TGTGCCTGGGGGACAGGGTCATCCTACGAGCAGTACTTC. It translates to CAWGTGSSYEQYF.

Of note for this clone: A junction end diverges from the germline sequence, so it may reflect a read error. The chain recombines TRBV3-1 (or the pseudogene TRBV3-2) with TRBJ1-1; 8 nucleotides align to TRBD1. Germline V CDR1 and CDR2: LGHDT, YNNKEL (reference sequence). The CDR3 has 13 amino acids. The CDR3 region has the DNA TGTGCCAGCAGCCAAGATTCCGGGCAGGGGGCCCACTTT. As protein: CASSQDSGQGAHF.

V gene TRBV5-4 combines with J gene TRBJ2-3, with D tentatively TRBD1 (5 bases). Trimming cost V 3 bases and J 1 base, with 9 bases left between them. This CDR3 region has 14 residues. Germline-derived CDR1 and CDR2 are SGHNT and YYREEE (reference sequence). The DNA for the CDR3 is TGTGCCAGCAGCTCGGACATTCGCACAGATACGCAGTATTTT. This codes for CASSSDIRTDTQYF. Full variable domain (missing parts from reference TRBV5-4 and TRBJ2-3): ETGVTQSPTHLIKTRGQQVTLRCSSQSGHNTVSWYQQALGQGPQFIFQYYREEENGRGNFPPRFSGLQFPNYSSELNVNALELDDSALYLCASSSDIRTDTQYFGPGTRLTVL.

V gene TRBV5-1 combines with J gene TRBJ2-2, with TRBD2 matching 7 bases. Germline CDR1 reads SGHRS; CDR2 reads YFSETQ. V shed 4 bases and J 6 bases; nucleotides not matched to a gene: 6. The CDR3 loop spans 14 amino acids. In DNA form, the CDR3 reads TGCGCCAGCAGCCCTCTCCTAGCGGCCGGGGAGCTGTTTTTT. This codes for CASSPLLAAGELFF.

This sequence joins TRBV5-5 and TRBJ2-5; maybe TRBD1 (5 bases). In germline, CDR1 is SGHKS, CDR2 YYEKEE (reference sequence). This CDR3 is 13 amino acids long. V was clipped by 6 bases and J by 4 bases, with 13 bases between them. The CDR3 region is CASMDTFGETQYF. As DNA, the CDR3 is TGTGCCAGCATGGACACCTTCGGAGAGACCCAGTACTTC.

CDR3 coding DNA: TGTGCCAGCAGTTCAACCGGGACAGGGTATTACGAGCAGTACTTC. Translated, it gives CASSSTGTGYYEQYF. The chain uses TRBV27 and TRBJ2-7; 9 bases fit TRBD1. Germline assignment: CDR1 MNHEY and CDR2 SMNVEV (reference sequence). The V and J ends lost 4 bases and 4 bases, in that order; junction bases with no gene match: 8. CDR3 length: 15 amino acids.